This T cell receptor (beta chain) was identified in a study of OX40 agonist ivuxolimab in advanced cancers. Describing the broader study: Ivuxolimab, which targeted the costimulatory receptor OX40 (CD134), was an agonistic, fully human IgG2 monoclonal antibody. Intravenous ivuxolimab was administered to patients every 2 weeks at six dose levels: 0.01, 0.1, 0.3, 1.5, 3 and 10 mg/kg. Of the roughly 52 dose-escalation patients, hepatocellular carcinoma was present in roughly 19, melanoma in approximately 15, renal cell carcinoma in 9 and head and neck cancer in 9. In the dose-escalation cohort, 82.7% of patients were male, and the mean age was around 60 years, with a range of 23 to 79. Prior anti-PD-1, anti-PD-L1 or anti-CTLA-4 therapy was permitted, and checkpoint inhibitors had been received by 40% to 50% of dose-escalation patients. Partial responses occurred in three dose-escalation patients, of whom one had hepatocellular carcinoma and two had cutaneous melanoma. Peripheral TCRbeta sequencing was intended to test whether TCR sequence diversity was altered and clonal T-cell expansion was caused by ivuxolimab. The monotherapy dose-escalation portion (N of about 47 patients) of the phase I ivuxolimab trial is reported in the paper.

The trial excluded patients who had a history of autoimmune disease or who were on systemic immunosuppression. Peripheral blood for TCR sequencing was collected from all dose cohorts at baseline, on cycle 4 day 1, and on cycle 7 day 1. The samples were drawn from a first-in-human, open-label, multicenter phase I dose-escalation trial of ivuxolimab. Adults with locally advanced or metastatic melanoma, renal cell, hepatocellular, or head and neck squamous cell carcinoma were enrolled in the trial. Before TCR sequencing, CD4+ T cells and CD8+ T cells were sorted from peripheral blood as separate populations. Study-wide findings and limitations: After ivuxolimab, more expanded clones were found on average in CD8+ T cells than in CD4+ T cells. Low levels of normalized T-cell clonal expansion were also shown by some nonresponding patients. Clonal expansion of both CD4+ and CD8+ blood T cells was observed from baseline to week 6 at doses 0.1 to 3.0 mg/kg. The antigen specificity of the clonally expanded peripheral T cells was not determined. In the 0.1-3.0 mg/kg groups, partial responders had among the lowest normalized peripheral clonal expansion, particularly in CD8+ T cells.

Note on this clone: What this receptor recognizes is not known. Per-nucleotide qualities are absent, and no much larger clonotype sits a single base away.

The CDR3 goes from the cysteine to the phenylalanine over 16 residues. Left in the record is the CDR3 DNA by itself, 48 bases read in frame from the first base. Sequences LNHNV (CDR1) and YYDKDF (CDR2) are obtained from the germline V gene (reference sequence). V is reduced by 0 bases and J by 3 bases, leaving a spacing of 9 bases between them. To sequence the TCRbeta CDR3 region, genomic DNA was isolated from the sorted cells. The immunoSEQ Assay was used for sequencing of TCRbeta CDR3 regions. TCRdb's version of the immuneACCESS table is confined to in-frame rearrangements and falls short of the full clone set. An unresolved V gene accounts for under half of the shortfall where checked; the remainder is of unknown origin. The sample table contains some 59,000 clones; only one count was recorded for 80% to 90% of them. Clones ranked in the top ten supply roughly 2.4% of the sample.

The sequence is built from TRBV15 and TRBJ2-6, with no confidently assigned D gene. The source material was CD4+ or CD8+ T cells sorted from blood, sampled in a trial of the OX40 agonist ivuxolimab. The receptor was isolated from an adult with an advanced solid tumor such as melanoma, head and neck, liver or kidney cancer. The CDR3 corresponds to CATSRDYGDGANVLTF. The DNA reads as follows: TGTGCCACCAGCAGAGATTACGGAGATGGGGCCAACGTCCTGACTTTC.